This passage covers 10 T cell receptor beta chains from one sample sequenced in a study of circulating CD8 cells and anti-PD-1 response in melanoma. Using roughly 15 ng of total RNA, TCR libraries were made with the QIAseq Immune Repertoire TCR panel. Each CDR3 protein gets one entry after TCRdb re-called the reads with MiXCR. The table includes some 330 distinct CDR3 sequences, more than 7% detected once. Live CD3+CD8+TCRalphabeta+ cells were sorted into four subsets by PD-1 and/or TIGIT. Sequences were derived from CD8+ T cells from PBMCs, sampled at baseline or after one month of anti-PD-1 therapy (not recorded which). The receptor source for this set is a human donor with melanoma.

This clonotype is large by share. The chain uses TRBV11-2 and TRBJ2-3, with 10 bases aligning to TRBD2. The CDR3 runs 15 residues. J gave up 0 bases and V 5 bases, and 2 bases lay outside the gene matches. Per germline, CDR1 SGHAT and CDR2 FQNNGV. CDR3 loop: CASSRTSGSTDTQYF. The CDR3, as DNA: TGTGCCAGCAGCCGGACTAGCGGTAGCACAGATACGCAGTATTTT.

CDR3 loop: CASSEVGQSHYEQYF. CDR3 sequence (DNA): TGTGCCAGCAGCGAAGTAGGACAGAGCCACTACGAGCAGTACTTC. This rearrangement joins TRBV7-2 to TRBJ2-7, with D possibly TRBD1 on 6 matching bases. Germline-derived CDR1 and CDR2 are SGHTA and FQGNSA. The CDR3 is 15 amino acids. With 5 bases removed from V and 3 bases from J, the gap between germline ends came to 17 bases.

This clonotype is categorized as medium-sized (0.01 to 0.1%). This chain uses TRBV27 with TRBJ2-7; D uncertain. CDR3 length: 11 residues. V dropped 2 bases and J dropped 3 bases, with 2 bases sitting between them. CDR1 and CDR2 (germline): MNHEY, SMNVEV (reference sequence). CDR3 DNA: TGTGCCAGCAGTTTAATCTACGAGCAGTACTTC. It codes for CASSLIYEQYF.

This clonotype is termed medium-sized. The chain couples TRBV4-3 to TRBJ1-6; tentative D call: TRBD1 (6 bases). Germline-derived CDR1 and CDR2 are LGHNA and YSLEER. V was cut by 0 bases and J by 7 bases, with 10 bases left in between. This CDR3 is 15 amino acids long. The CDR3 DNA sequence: TGCGCCAGCAGCCAAGAGCGGGGGCTCAATTCACCCCTCCACTTT. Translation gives CASSQERGLNSPLHF.

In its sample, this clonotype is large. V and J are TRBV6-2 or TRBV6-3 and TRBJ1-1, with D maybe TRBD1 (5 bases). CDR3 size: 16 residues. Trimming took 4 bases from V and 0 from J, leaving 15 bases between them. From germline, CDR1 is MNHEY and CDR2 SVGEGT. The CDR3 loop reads CASSSSVTGLNTEAFF. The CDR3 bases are TGTGCCAGCAGTTCATCAGTGACGGGGCTGAACACTGAAGCTTTCTTT.

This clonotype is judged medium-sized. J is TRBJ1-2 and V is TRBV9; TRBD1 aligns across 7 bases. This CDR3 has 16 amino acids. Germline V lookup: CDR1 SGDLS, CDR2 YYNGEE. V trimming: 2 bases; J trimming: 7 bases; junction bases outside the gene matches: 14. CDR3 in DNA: TGTGCCAGCAGCGTCGGCCTTGGGACAGAGCTCCTTGGCTACACCTTC. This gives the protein CASSVGLGTELLGYTF.

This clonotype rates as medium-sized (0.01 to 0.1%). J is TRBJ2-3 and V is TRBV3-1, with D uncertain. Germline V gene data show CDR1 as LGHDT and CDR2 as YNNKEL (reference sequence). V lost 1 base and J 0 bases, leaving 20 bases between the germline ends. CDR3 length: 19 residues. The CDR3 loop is CASSQVAARQTISTDTQYF. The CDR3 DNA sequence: TGTGCCAGCAGCCAAGTTGCGGCGCGCCAGACCATCAGCACAGATACGCAGTATTTT.

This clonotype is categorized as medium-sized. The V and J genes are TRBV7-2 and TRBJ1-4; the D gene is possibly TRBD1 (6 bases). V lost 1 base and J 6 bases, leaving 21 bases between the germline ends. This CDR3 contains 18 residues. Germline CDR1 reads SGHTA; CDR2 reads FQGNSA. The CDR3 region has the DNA TGTGCCAGCAGCTTAGACTACAGGGAGGTCGTCCCTGATGAAAAACTGTTTTTT. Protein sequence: CASSLDYREVVPDEKLFF.

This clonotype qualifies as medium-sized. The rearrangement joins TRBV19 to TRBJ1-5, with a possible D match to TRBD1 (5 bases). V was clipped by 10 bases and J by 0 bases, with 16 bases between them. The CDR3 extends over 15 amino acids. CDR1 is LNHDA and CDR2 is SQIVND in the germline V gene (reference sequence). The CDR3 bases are TGTGCCACCACACAGGAGCCCTTTAGCAATCAGCCCCAGCATTTT. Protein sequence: CATTQEPFSNQPQHF.

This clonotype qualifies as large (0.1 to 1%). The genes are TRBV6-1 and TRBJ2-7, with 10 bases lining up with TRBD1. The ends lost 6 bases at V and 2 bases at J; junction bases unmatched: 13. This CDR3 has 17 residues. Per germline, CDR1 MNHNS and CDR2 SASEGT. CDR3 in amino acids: CASRDTRGQGLTYEQYF. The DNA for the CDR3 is TGTGCCAGCAGAGATACAAGGGGACAGGGGTTAACCTACGAGCAGTACTTC.